Shown below are 23 T cell receptor beta chains from a single sample sequenced in a study of T cell changes during pregnancy in multiple sclerosis. Clones were read by immunoSEQ multiplex PCR, and TCRdb kept only the in-frame ones, dropping some. Of about 89,000 clones in the sample, approximately 94% were seen once. This sample comprised peripheral blood, obtained in the third trimester of pregnancy. Receptor source: a female donor with multiple sclerosis, enrolled in a pregnancy study.

The V and J genes are TRBV7-2 and TRBJ2-7; D gene uncertain. The CDR3 runs 13 residues. Between the trimmed V and J ends, which lost 1 base and 6 bases, there was a span of 10 bases. Germline CDR1 reads SGHTA; CDR2 reads FQGNSA. The CDR3 sequence: CASSLDLRREQYF. CDR3 nucleotides: TGTGCCAGCAGCTTAGATCTACGCCGCGAGCAGTACTTC.

V and J are TRBV6-5 and TRBJ1-1, with 9 bases identical to TRBD1. Germline V gene lookup returns CDR1 MNHEY and CDR2 SVGAGI. The V and J ends lost 0 bases and 4 bases, in that order; junction bases with no gene match: 6. This CDR3 has 16 amino acids. CDR3 sequence (DNA): TGTGCCAGCAGTTACTCTAGGACAGGGGTAATCACTGAAGCTTTCTTT. Translating it yields CASSYSRTGVITEAFF.

This clone was observed a single time. This sequence joins TRBV7-9 and TRBJ2-7; 12 bases are a match to TRBD2. The CDR3 has 16 amino acids. Losses at the gene ends were 3 bases for V and 6 bases for J; bases not matched to a gene: 9. Germline V gene data show CDR1 as SEHNR and CDR2 as FQNEAQ (reference sequence). CDR3 loop: CASSFPSGREAAEQYF. In DNA form, the CDR3 reads TGTGCCAGCAGCTTCCCTAGCGGGAGGGAAGCAGCCGAGCAGTACTTC.

The V gene is TRBV9, the J gene TRBJ2-5; 11 bases match TRBD2. V lost 0 bases to trimming and J lost 1 base; unmatched junction nucleotides: 2. The germline V gene has CDR1 SGDLS and CDR2 YYNGEE. The CDR3 has 16 amino acids. CDR3 loop: CASSVGLAGFQETQYF. CDR3 DNA sequence: TGTGCCAGCAGCGTAGGACTAGCGGGGTTCCAAGAGACCCAGTACTTC.

The chain is built from TRBV4-3 and TRBJ2-7; 11 nucleotides match TRBD2. Germline values: CDR1 LGHNA, CDR2 YSLEER. The CDR3 is 17 amino acids. Trimming removed 0 bases from V and 2 bases from J; junction bases left unmatched: 6. The CDR3 DNA reads TGCGCCAGCAGCCAAGAACTGGGGACTAGCGGTACCTACGAGCAGTACTTC. Translated: CASSQELGTSGTYEQYF.

The chain uses TRBV13 and TRBJ2-7; 8 bases are a match to TRBD2. Losses at the gene ends were 5 bases for V and 2 bases for J; bases not matched to a gene: 11. The CDR3 consists of 16 residues. Germline V CDR1 and CDR2: PRHDT, FYEKMQ (reference sequence). The CDR3 nucleotides read TGTGCCAGCAGCATGCCAAGCGGGAGAGGCACCTACGAGCAGTACTTC. This encodes CASSMPSGRGTYEQYF.

J is TRBJ2-6 and V is TRBV15; no firm D call. The germline gives CDR1 LNHNV, CDR2 YYDKDF (reference sequence). The V end lost 0 bases, the J end lost 0 bases, and 15 bases lay between the germline ends. CDR3 size: 19 residues. The CDR3 protein is CATSREQPLEISGANVLTF. Written as DNA, the CDR3 is TGTGCCACCAGCAGAGAACAGCCCCTTGAGATCTCTGGGGCCAACGTCCTGACTTTC.

Details on this clone: Relative to the germline gene, one junction end is altered; a read error may explain this. This rearrangement joins TRBV29-1 to TRBJ2-7, with D possibly being TRBD1 (7 bases). CDR3 length equals 12 residues. The germline V gene encodes CDR1 SQVTM and CDR2 ANQGSEA. This CDR3 reads CSVVDISGGQNF. In nucleotides, the CDR3 is TGCAGCGTTGTGGACATTTCAGGGGGGCAGAACTTC.

This chain links TRBV7-2 with TRBJ2-7; the D gene is possibly TRBD2 (6 bases). V dropped 4 bases and J dropped 4 bases, with 17 bases sitting between them. Germline V gene lookup returns CDR1 SGHTA and CDR2 FQGNSA. The CDR3 spans 15 residues. CDR3 in DNA: TGTGCCAGCAGCTCTCGGGACTGGGGGATATACGAGCAGTACTTC. Translated, it gives CASSSRDWGIYEQYF.

The chain couples TRBV6-4 to TRBJ2-7, with 7 bases identical to TRBD1. The CDR3 is made up of 14 amino acids. J gave up 2 bases and V 8 bases, and 9 bases lay outside the gene matches. Per germline, CDR1 MRHNA and CDR2 SNTAGT. The CDR3, as DNA: TGTGCCAGCGGAAAGACAGGGTCCCCCTACGAGCAGTACTTC. Residues: CASGKTGSPYEQYF.

This clone was recorded a few times. This chain links TRBV2 with TRBJ2-2, with TRBD1 matching 10 bases. The V gene end was trimmed by 6 bases and the J gene end by 5 bases; junction bases not matched to a gene: 6. Germline CDR1 reads SNHLY; CDR2 reads FYNNEI. This CDR3 contains 15 residues. CDR3 DNA: TGTGCCAGCAGACGACAGGGGGCGCGAACCGGGGAGCTGTTTTTT. Protein sequence: CASRRQGARTGELFF.

This chain joins TRBV18 and TRBJ2-1; TRBD2 matches at 9 bases. Germline CDR1 reads KGHSH; CDR2 reads LQKENI. J gave up 10 bases and V 6 bases, and 10 bases lay outside the gene matches. The CDR3 loop spans 14 amino acids. The DNA of the CDR3 is TGTGCCAGCTCGGGTGGGGGACTAGCTCGCGAGCAGTTCTTC. This codes for CASSGGGLAREQFF.

The CDR3 loop reads CAISETPGTRGIYGYTF. The CDR3 DNA is TGTGCCATCAGTGAAACGCCCGGGACTCGGGGGATCTATGGCTACACCTTC. The V and J genes are TRBV10-3 and TRBJ1-2; possible D gene TRBD1, 5 bases. V lost 3 bases, J lost 4 bases, and 21 bases lay in between. Germline lookup yields CDR1 ENHRY and CDR2 SYGVKD. The CDR3 totals 17 residues.

This rearrangement joins TRBV11-2 to TRBJ2-5; D is undetermined. Germline V gene data show CDR1 as SGHAT and CDR2 as FQNNGV. CDR3 length: 14 amino acids. Deletions cut 3 bases from V and 5 bases from J, with 13 bases between. The CDR3 DNA reads as TGTGCCAGCAGCTTGGCTAGTAGTGGGGAGACCCAGTACTTC. It is translated as CASSLASSGETQYF.

The chain has TRBV28 and TRBJ2-6, with D possibly matching TRBD2 (5 bases). Germline lookup yields CDR1 MDHEN and CDR2 SYDVKM. There are 12 residues in the CDR3. Trimming took 5 bases from V and 8 from J, leaving 7 bases between them. The chain's CDR3 is CASSGGTNVLTF. CDR3 DNA: TGTGCCAGCAGTGGAGGCACCAACGTCCTGACTTTC.

The chain's CDR3 is CASSRVPGQGYNEQFF. CDR3 bases: TGTGCCAGCAGCCGGGTTCCGGGACAGGGTTACAATGAGCAGTTCTTC. V is TRBV13 and J is TRBJ2-1; TRBD1 matches at 9 bases. The junction had 9 bases not matched to a gene; V was cut back by 5 bases and J by 4 bases. The CDR3 length is 16 residues. CDR1 is PRHDT and CDR2 is FYEKMQ in the germline V gene (reference sequence).

This clone occurred once. The DNA for the CDR3 is TGCGCCAGCAGGGGACAGCAAAATCAGCCCCAGCATTTT. Residues: CASRGQQNQPQHF. The chain recombines TRBV23-1 with TRBJ1-5, with TRBD1 matching over 7 bases. TRBV23-1 counts as an open reading frame of uncertain function. The CDR3 loop spans 13 amino acids. The V gene end was trimmed by 6 bases and the J gene end by 4 bases; junction bases not matched to a gene: 3.

This chain uses TRBV6-5 with TRBJ2-5; 7 bases map to TRBD2. With V trimmed by 4 bases and J by 4 bases, 9 bases remained unmatched. Germline values: CDR1 MNHEY, CDR2 SVGAGI. The CDR3 is made up of 15 amino acids. CDR3 nucleotide sequence: TGTGCCAGCAGTTCCCAAGGACTAGGAGGAGAGACCCAGTACTTC. It translates to CASSSQGLGGETQYF.

The chain is built from TRBV2 and TRBJ2-1; 9 bases agree with TRBD2. Germline values: CDR1 SNHLY, CDR2 FYNNEI. V shed 3 bases and J 8 bases; nucleotides not matched to a gene: 17. The CDR3 runs to 18 residues. The CDR3 region has the DNA TGTGCCAGCAGTGATCCCCTTTTAGCGGGAGAGGTCTTCGATGAGCAGTTCTTC. It codes for CASSDPLLAGEVFDEQFF.

The genes are TRBV6-1 and TRBJ2-7, with 9 positions matching TRBD2. The CDR3 length is 14 residues. CDR1 and CDR2 (germline): MNHNS, SASEGT. V gave up 5 bases and J gave up 0 bases; unmatched junction bases: 2. CDR3 in DNA: TGTGCCAGCAGTCTAGCGGGAACCTCCTACGAGCAGTACTTC. It yields the protein CASSLAGTSYEQYF.

This chain connects TRBV19 to TRBJ1-5, with TRBD1 matching over 10 bases. The CDR3 extends over 16 amino acids. Germline assignment: CDR1 LNHDA and CDR2 SQIVND (reference sequence). With 7 bases clipped from V and 9 bases from J, the junction kept 15 bases outside the gene matches. CDR3 sequence reads: CASINRRTGGSGPQHF. The CDR3 DNA reads TGTGCCAGTATTAATCGGCGGACAGGGGGAAGTGGGCCCCAGCATTTT.

There are a few counts of this clone. V and J are TRBV27 and TRBJ2-5, with TRBD2 matching 12 bases. Per germline, CDR1 MNHEY and CDR2 SMNVEV (reference sequence). The CDR3 loop spans 14 amino acids. After removal of 8 bases from V and 5 bases from J, the junction contained 6 bases not matched to a gene. Here the CDR3 DNA reads TGTGCCAGCGGGATACTAGCGGGAGGTGAGACCCAGTACTTC. It specifies CASGILAGGETQYF.

The rearrangement links TRBV7-2 to TRBJ2-1; TRBD1 or TRBD2 may be the D gene (9 bases each). CDR1 is SGHTA and CDR2 is FQGNSA in the germline V gene. The CDR3 sequence is 18 residues long. V was clipped by 5 bases and J by 7 bases, with 27 bases between them. The CDR3 coding sequence is TGTGCCAGCAGCCGACAGGGGGGAGGACTAGCGACAGGTAATGAGCAGTTCTTC. This sequence encodes CASSRQGGGLATGNEQFF.